These 25 T cell receptor beta chains originate from one sample sequenced in a study of blood T cell repertoires in COVID-19. Only in-frame clones appear in the TCRdb table, and some are missing; sequencing was by immunoSEQ multiplex PCR. Among about 94,000 clones listed, around 87% were seen once. Sequencing used peripheral blood. The source of these receptors is a human donor with acute or convalescent COVID-19. The donor label of this sample is uncertain.

J is TRBJ1-3 and V is TRBV6-5; tentative D call: TRBD1 (6 bases). V gave up 0 bases and J gave up 1 base, with 7 bases separating them. Germline values: CDR1 MNHEY, CDR2 SVGAGI. The CDR3 totals 15 residues. CDR3 sequence reads: CASSYSTGSGNTIYF. CDR3 nucleotide sequence: TGTGCCAGCAGTTACTCAACAGGGTCTGGAAACACCATATATTTT.

The CDR3 DNA reads TGTGCCAGCAGTGTAACAGGGTTAGAGCCCCAGCATTTT. Translation: CASSVTGLEPQHF. The rearrangement uses TRBV27 and TRBJ1-5, with D maybe TRBD1 (6 bases). V lost 5 bases and J lost 8, with 13 bases in between. From germline, CDR1 is MNHEY and CDR2 SMNVEV (reference sequence). This CDR3 contains 13 residues.

The genes are TRBV30 and TRBJ2-7; D may be TRBD1 (5 bases). Per germline, CDR1 GTSNPN and CDR2 SVGIG (reference sequence). CDR3 length: 15 residues. Trimming left V 0 bases short and J 6 bases short, with 18 bases between. DNA for the CDR3: TGTGCCTGGAGTGTATCGTATGGACAAGACTTCGAGCAGTACTTC. Amino acids: CAWSVSYGQDFEQYF.

J is TRBJ2-2 and V is TRBV28, with a weak D call TRBD2 (5 bases). The V end lost 2 bases, the J end lost 6 bases, and 7 bases lay between the germline ends. The CDR3 runs to 13 residues. Germline CDR1 and CDR2: MDHEN and SYDVKM. CDR3 sequence: CASSLVGAGELFF. CDR3 DNA: TGTGCCAGCAGTTTAGTCGGGGCCGGGGAGCTGTTTTTT.

The gene calls are TRBV4-1 and TRBJ2-3, with D tentatively TRBD2 (7 bases). In germline, CDR1 is MGHRA, CDR2 YSYEKL. V was cut by 4 bases and J by 4 bases, with 24 bases left in between. The CDR3 has 18 amino acids. The CDR3 DNA follows: TGCGCCAGCAGCCGAGAGGTGGGAGGGGGGACAATGTCAGATACGCAGTATTTT. As protein: CASSREVGGGTMSDTQYF.

The chain joins TRBV19 to TRBJ1-1; TRBD1 is a possible D gene (5 bases). Between the trimmed V and J ends, which lost 5 bases and 0 bases, there was a span of 13 bases. Germline V gives CDR1 LNHDA, CDR2 SQIVND (reference sequence). The CDR3 is made up of 15 amino acids. The CDR3 region is CASSGYRKMNTEAFF. CDR3 in DNA: TGTGCCAGTAGTGGATACAGGAAAATGAACACTGAAGCTTTCTTT. Full variable domain (missing parts from reference TRBV19 and TRBJ1-1): DGGITQSPKYLFRKEGQNVTLSCEQNLNHDAMYWYRQDPGQGLRLIYYSQIVNDFQKGDIAEGYSVSREKKESFPLTVTSAQKNPTAFYLCASSGYRKMNTEAFFGQGTRLTVV.

V gene TRBV9 combines with J gene TRBJ2-6; weak D call: TRBD1 (6 bases). Germline V CDR1 and CDR2: SGDLS, YYNGEE. This CDR3 is 18 amino acids long. Trimming shortened V by 0 bases and J by 0 bases, and 13 bases separated the two germline ends. In DNA, the CDR3 is TGTGCCAGCAGCGTAGATAAGGACAGCCTCTCTGGGGCCAACGTCCTGACTTTC. Its protein product is CASSVDKDSLSGANVLTF.

This clone was detected a few times. The V gene is TRBV6-1, the J gene TRBJ1-2; D perhaps matches TRBD1 (6 bases). Germline-derived CDR1 and CDR2 are MNHNS and SASEGT. There are 13 residues in the CDR3. V was cut by 1 base and J by 8 bases, with 11 bases left in between. The CDR3 nucleotides are TGTGCCAGCAGTGAAGACAGGGAGATGGGCTACACCTTC. Protein: CASSEDREMGYTF.

The V and J genes are TRBV14 and TRBJ1-2, with D maybe TRBD1 (6 bases). Germline V gene data show CDR1 as SGHDN and CDR2 as FVKESK. Trimming cost V 1 base and J 6 bases, with 15 bases left between them. The CDR3 has 15 amino acids. CDR3 sequence reads: CASSQATGQLDGYTF. Written as DNA, the CDR3 is TGTGCCAGCAGCCAAGCTACAGGGCAGTTGGATGGCTACACCTTC. The variable domain in full, with the rest retrieved from reference TRBV14 and TRBJ1-2, is EAGVTQFPSHSVIEKGQTVTLRCDPISGHDNLYWYRRVMGKEIKFLLHFVKESKQDESGMPNNRFLAERTGGTYSTLKVQPAELEDSGVYFCASSQATGQLDGYTFGSGTRLTVV.

This clone turned up a few times. Other DNA sequences in this specimen translate into the identical CDR3. This sequence joins TRBV5-4 and TRBJ2-2, with 15 bases matching TRBD2. The germline V gene has CDR1 SGHNT and CDR2 YYREEE (reference sequence). Losses at the gene ends were 5 bases for V and 1 base for J; bases not matched to a gene: 3. The CDR3 is made up of 17 amino acids. CDR3 protein: CASRPGLAGGNTGELFF. CDR3 DNA sequence: TGTGCCAGCAGACCGGGACTAGCGGGGGGGAACACCGGGGAGCTGTTTTTT.

This chain joins TRBV5-6 and TRBJ2-7; D not certain. Trimming cost V 4 bases and J 2 bases, with 4 bases left between them. Germline-derived CDR1 and CDR2 are SGHDT and YYEEEE. The CDR3 is 11 amino acids. Here the CDR3 reads CASSLPYEQYF. CDR3 bases: TGTGCCAGCAGCCTTCCCTACGAGCAGTACTTC. The entire variable domain, with the rest obtained from reference TRBV5-6 and TRBJ2-7, is as follows: DAGVTQSPTHLIKTRGQQVTLRCSPKSGHDTVSWYQQALGQGPQFIFQYYEEEERQRGNFPDRFSGHQFPNYSSELNVNALLLGDSALYLCASSLPYEQYFGPGTRLTVT.

J is TRBJ1-1 and V is TRBV5-5, with D unclear. CDR3 length: 15 residues. V gave up 1 base and J gave up 1 base, with 11 bases separating them. Per the germline V gene, CDR1 is SGHKS and CDR2 is YYEKEE (reference sequence). The CDR3 DNA sequence: TGTGCCAGCAGCTTGCTGGGAGACCAGAACACTGAAGCTTTCTTT. Protein sequence: CASSLLGDQNTEAFF.

This chain links TRBV5-4 with TRBJ2-7, with TRBD1 matching over 8 bases. V lost 2 bases, J lost 1 base, and 2 bases stayed unmatched. The CDR3 runs to 14 residues. Germline V gene sequence: CDR1 SGHNT, CDR2 YYREEE (reference sequence). CDR3 protein: CASSFTGGSYEQYF. CDR3 bases: TGTGCCAGCAGCTTCACAGGGGGGTCCTACGAGCAGTACTTC.

The genes are TRBV28 and TRBJ1-1; 9 positions match TRBD1. CDR1 MDHEN and CDR2 SYDVKM come from the germline V gene. After removal of 6 bases from V and 6 bases from J, the junction contained 17 bases not matched to a gene. This CDR3 contains 17 residues. Written as DNA, the CDR3 is TGTGCCAGCAGCTTTTCAGGCGGACAGGGGAGGAAGTCTGAAGCTTTCTTT. This translates into CASSFSGGQGRKSEAFF.

The V call is TRBV9, the J call TRBJ1-2, with 7 bases that match TRBD1. This CDR3 contains 15 residues. The V gene's germline CDR1 is SGDLS and CDR2 YYNGEE. The trim removed 5 bases at V and 0 bases at J, leaving 7 bases unmatched. The CDR3 coding sequence is TGTGCCAGCAGTAAAACAGGGGACCCTAACTATGGCTACACCTTC. This codes for CASSKTGDPNYGYTF.

The chain has TRBV9 and TRBJ1-6; D gene unclear. CDR3 length: 14 residues. V was cut by 0 bases and J by 7 bases, with 8 bases left in between. Looked up from germline, CDR1 is SGDLS and CDR2 is YYNGEE. Here the CDR3 DNA reads TGTGCCAGCAGCGTAGAACAGTCGAATTCACCCCTCCACTTT. This encodes CASSVEQSNSPLHF. The full variable domain, completed using reference TRBV9 and TRBJ1-6, is DSGVTQTPKHLITATGQRVTLRCSPRSGDLSVYWYQQSLDQGLQFLIQYYNGEERAKGNILERFSAQQFPDLHSELNLSSLELGDSALYFCASSVEQSNSPLHFGNGTRLTVT.

V is TRBV7-9 and J is TRBJ2-3; TRBD1 matches at 7 bases. V was clipped by 4 bases and J by 2 bases; unmatched bases: 9. Germline V lookup: CDR1 SEHNR, CDR2 FQNEAQ (reference sequence). This CDR3 is built from 16 residues. The CDR3 region has the DNA TGTGCCAGCAGCTCTAGTGAGGGGACAGTCACAGATACGCAGTATTTT. Its translation: CASSSSEGTVTDTQYF.

This chain links TRBV12-5 with TRBJ1-1; TRBD1 agrees at 8 bases. V lost 1 base and J lost 7; bases outside the gene matches: 5. The CDR3 sequence is 14 residues long. From germline, CDR1 is LGHNT and CDR2 FRNRAP. The CDR3 DNA follows: TGTGCTAGTGGTTTGGATGGACAGGGTTTTGAAGCTTTCTTT. This gives the protein CASGLDGQGFEAFF.

The V and J genes are TRBV20-1 and TRBJ2-1; 10 bases fit TRBD2. The germline V gene encodes CDR1 DFQATT and CDR2 SNEGSKA (reference sequence). Germline trimming cut 6 bases from V and 8 bases from J; bases unmatched to any gene: 13. The CDR3 is 15 residues long. The CDR3: CSASQGLALADEQFF. CDR3 sequence (DNA): TGCAGTGCCAGTCAGGGACTAGCGTTGGCGGATGAGCAGTTCTTC.

The CDR3 DNA reads TGTGCCAGTAGTCTCCCGCAGGCCAGCAATCAGCCCCAGCATTTT. This sequence encodes CASSLPQASNQPQHF. V is TRBV19 and J is TRBJ1-5; D is unresolved. CDR1 and CDR2 from the germline V gene are LNHDA and SQIVND (reference sequence). The CDR3 has 15 residues. Between the trimmed V and J ends, which lost 5 bases and 1 base, there was a span of 12 bases.

The chain uses TRBV9 and TRBJ2-1, with TRBD2 matching 10 bases. Germline CDR1 SGDLS, CDR2 YYNGEE. The CDR3 has 15 residues. Trimming at V came to 4 bases and at J to 2 bases, leaving 3 bases not matched to a gene. CDR3 residues: CASSYLAGAYNEQFF. CDR3 bases: TGTGCCAGCAGCTACCTAGCGGGGGCCTACAATGAGCAGTTCTTC.

The rearrangement links TRBV4-1 to TRBJ2-5; 10 bases fit TRBD1. With V trimmed by 1 base and J by 5 bases, 4 bases remained unmatched. Germline CDR1 and CDR2: MGHRA and YSYEKL. The CDR3 loop spans 15 amino acids. The CDR3 reads CASSQATGGRETQYF. CDR3 in DNA: TGCGCCAGCAGCCAAGCGACAGGGGGCCGGGAGACCCAGTACTTC.

V is TRBV12-3 or TRBV12-4 and J is TRBJ1-2, with D tentatively TRBD1 (6 bases). The V gene lost 5 bases and the J gene lost 5 bases, with 12 bases spanning the gap. The CDR3 extends over 13 amino acids. Written as DNA, the CDR3 is TGTGCCAGCAGTCCTCAGCAGGGGTATGGCTACACCTTC. This sequence encodes CASSPQQGYGYTF.

The rearrangement joins TRBV18 to TRBJ1-3; D unresolved. Trimming cost V 6 bases and J 0 bases, with 12 bases left between them. The CDR3 runs 15 residues. The germline CDR1 and CDR2 sequences are KGHSH and LQKENI. CDR3 in DNA: TGTGCCAGCTCTCCTGACATGACCTCTGGAAACACCATATATTTT. Residues: CASSPDMTSGNTIYF.

This clone has a single count. The rearrangement joins TRBV18 to TRBJ2-1, with TRBD2 identical over 9 bases. The germline CDR1 and CDR2 sequences are KGHSH and LQKENI. V was clipped by 2 bases and J by 12 bases; unmatched bases: 8. The CDR3 consists of 14 residues. CDR3 region: CASSPIAGDGRQFF. CDR3 sequence (DNA): TGTGCCAGCTCACCAATAGCGGGGGACGGGAGGCAGTTCTTC.